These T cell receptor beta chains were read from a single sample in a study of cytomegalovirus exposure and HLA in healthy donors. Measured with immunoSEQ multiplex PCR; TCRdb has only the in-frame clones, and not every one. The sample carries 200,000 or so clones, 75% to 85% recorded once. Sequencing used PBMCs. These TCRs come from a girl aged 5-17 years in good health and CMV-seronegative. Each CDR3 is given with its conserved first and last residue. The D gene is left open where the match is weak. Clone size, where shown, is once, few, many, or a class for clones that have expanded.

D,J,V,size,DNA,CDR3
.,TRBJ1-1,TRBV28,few,TGTGCCAGCAGTTTAAGGGGTGGTGGCACTGAAGCTTTCTTT,CASSLRGGGTEAFF
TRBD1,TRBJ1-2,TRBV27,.,TGTGCCAGCCAGAGTCTAGGACAGGGAAGGTACGGCTACACCTTC,CASQSLGQGRYGYTF
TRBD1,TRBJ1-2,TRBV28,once,TGTGCCAGCAGTTCTCTCGGGACAGTCAACTATGGCTACACCTTC,CASSSLGTVNYGYTF
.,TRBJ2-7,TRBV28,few,TGTGCCAGCAGTTTGGACAGTCCCTACGAGCAGTACTTC,CASSLDSPYEQYF
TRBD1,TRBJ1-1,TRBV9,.,TGTGCCAGCAGCGTCCGGGACAGGGGGAACACTGAAGCTTTCTTT,CASSVRDRGNTEAFF
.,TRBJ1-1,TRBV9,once,TGTGCCAGCAGCCCACAGACAGGCCTGAACACTGAAGCTTTCTTT,CASSPQTGLNTEAFF
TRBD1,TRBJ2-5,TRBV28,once,TGTGCCAGCAGCCCGACAGGGGAAAGAGAGACCCAGTACTTC,CASSPTGERETQYF
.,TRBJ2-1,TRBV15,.,TGTGCCACCAGCAGGTTAGCGGTCCCCTCCTACAATGAGCAGTTCTTC,CATSRLAVPSYNEQFF
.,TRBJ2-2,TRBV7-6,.,TGTGCCAGCAGCTCTTGGACAGCGTCGAACACCGGGGAGCTGTTTTTT,CASSSWTASNTGELFF
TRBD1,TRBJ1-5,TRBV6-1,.,TGTGCCAGCACCCGGGACAGGGCGGGCAATCAGCCCCAGCATTTT,CASTRDRAGNQPQHF
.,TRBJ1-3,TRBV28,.,TGTGCCAGCACCATATTGCGACAGCCCTCTGGAAACACCATATATTTT,CASTILRQPSGNTIYF
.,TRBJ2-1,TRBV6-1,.,TGTGCCAGCTTAAAGGGGTACAATGAGCAGTTCTTC,CASLKGYNEQFF
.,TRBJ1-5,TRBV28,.,TGTGCCAGCAGTTTAGGCACAGGGCTCAATCAGCCCCAGCATTTT,CASSLGTGLNQPQHF
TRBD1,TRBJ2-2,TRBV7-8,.,TGTGCCAGCAGCTGGAGACCTCAGGACAGGGAAACCGGGGAGCTGTTTTTT,CASSWRPQDRETGELFF
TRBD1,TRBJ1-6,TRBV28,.,TGTGCCAGCAGTCAAAACATCCAGGGGGTGTGGAATTCACCCCTCCACTTT,CASSQNIQGVWNSPLHF
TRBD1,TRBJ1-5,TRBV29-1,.,TGCGGGGCAGGGGGCGCGGGGTTGCGTCAGCCCCAGCATTTT,CGAGGAGLRQPQHF
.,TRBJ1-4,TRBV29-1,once,TGCAGCGCCCGTTTGGCTACTAATGAAAAACTGTTTTTT,CSARLATNEKLFF
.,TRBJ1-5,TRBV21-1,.,TGTGCCAGCAGCAAAAGAAAAGGGGATCAGCCCCAGCATTTT,CASSKRKGDQPQHF
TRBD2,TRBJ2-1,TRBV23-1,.,TGCGCCAGCAGTCAATCCGGGGGGGGAGCGTTCTTTAATGAGCAGTTCTTC,CASSQSGGGAFFNEQFF
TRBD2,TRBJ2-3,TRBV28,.,TGTGCCAGCACCGCTAGCGGTAGCACAGATACGCAGTATTTT,CASTASGSTDTQYF
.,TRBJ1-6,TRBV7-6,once,TGTGCCAGCAGCCCGCAAGGGGGGGGTTATAATTCACCCCTCCACTTT,CASSPQGGGYNSPLHF
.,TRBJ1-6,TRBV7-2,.,TGTGCCAGCAGCCACAACAGGGCGAATTCACCCCTCCACTTT,CASSHNRANSPLHF
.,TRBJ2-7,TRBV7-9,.,TGTGCCAGCAGCTTACTACGACTCTCGAGCTCCTACGAGCAGTACTTC,CASSLLRLSSSYEQYF
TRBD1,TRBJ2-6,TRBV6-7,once,TGTGCCAGCAGTTATCCGGGACAGCTAAGCTCTGGGGCCAACGTCCTGACTTTC,CASSYPGQLSSGANVLTF
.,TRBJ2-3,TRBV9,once,TGTGCCAGCAGCGTAGTGTCAAAACCCGGGGATACGCAGTATTTT,CASSVVSKPGDTQYF
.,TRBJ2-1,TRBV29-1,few,TGCAGCGTTGATGGGACTCGTGATGTGGAGCAGTTCTTC,CSVDGTRDVEQFF
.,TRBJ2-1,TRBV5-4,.,TGTGCCAGCAGCTCTACAGGGCATGGATATCAGTTCTTC,CASSSTGHGYQFF
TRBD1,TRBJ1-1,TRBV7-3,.,TGTGCCAGCAGCTTGACGCAGGGGGCTGAAGCTTTCTTT,CASSLTQGAEAFF
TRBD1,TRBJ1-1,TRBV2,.,TGTGCCAGCAGGGGGGGGACAGGCCCTTCCAATGAAGCTTTCTTT,CASRGGTGPSNEAFF
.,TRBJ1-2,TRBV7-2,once,TGTGCCAGCAGCTTAGACGGACAAATCGCTTCTGGCTACACCTTC,CASSLDGQIASGYTF
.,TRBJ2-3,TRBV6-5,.,TGTGCCAGCAGTTACGCTGAGGGAGGAGATACGCAGTATTTT,CASSYAEGGDTQYF
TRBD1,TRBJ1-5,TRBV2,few,TGTGCCAGCAGCGCTGACAGGGTGAGCAATCAGCCCCAGCATTTT,CASSADRVSNQPQHF
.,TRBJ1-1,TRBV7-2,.,TGTGCCAGCAGCTTAAGTAGGCCAGGGGTATTATTGAACACTGAAGCTTTCTTT,CASSLSRPGVLLNTEAFF
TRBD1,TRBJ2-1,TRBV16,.,TGTGCCAGCAAGCCCGGGACAGGTAGCTACAATGAGCAGTTCTTC,CASKPGTGSYNEQFF
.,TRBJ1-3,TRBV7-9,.,TGTGCCAGCGGTAATATCGGGATCTCTGGAAACACCATATATTTT,CASGNIGISGNTIYF
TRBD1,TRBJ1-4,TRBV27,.,TGTGCCAGCAGCGCAGGGGGATTTGAAAAACTGTTTTTT,CASSAGGFEKLFF
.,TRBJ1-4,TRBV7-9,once,TGTGCCAGCAGCTCTGGGGGGAGGGAAAGTGAAAAACTGTTTTTT,CASSSGGRESEKLFF
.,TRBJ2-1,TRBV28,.,TGTGCCAGCAGCTCCCTCGACAGGCCTGGGGTCTTC,CASSSLDRPGVF
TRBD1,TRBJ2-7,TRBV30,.,TGTGCCTGGAGCTATTGGGACAGGGGGCGCGAGCAGTACTTC,CAWSYWDRGREQYF
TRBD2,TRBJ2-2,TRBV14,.,TGTGCCAGCAGCCTACTAGCGGGAGGGCTACGGGAGCTGTTTTTT,CASSLLAGGLRELFF
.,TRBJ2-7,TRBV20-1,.,TGCAGGGGGGCAGAACTATACGAGCAGTACTTC,CRGAELYEQYF
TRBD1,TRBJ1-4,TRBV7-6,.,TGTGCCAGCAGTATGGGACAGGGGGCGGCTGAAAAACTGTTTTTT,CASSMGQGAAEKLFF
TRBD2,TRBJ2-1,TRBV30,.,TGTGCCTGGAGTGTAATAGCGGGAGTATACAATGAGCAGTTCTTC,CAWSVIAGVYNEQFF
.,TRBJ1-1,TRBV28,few,TGTGCCAGCAGTTTTAGCGCGGAGAACACTGAAGCTTTCTTT,CASSFSAENTEAFF
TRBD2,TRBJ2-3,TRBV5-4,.,TGTGCCAGCAGCCCCAGCGGGGGGGCCTGGACAGATACGCAGTATTTT,CASSPSGGAWTDTQYF
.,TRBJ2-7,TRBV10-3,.,TGTGCCATCAGGCCGACAGGAACCTACGAGCAGTACTTC,CAIRPTGTYEQYF
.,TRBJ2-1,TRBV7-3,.,TGTGCCAGCGGCGGGACAGTTTACAATGAGCAGTTCTTC,CASGGTVYNEQFF
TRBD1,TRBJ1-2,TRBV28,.,TGTGCCAGCAGGGTTTTAGGACAGGTCTACTCTAACTATGGCTACACCTTC,CASRVLGQVYSNYGYTF
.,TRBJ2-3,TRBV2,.,TGTGCCAGCAGTGAATTGGGATCAGGGGTCTCTCCGGGGTATACGCAGTATTTT,CASSELGSGVSPGYTQYF
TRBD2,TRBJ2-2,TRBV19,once,TGTGCCAGTAGAGACCCGGGACTAGCGGGAGGGTCCGGGGAGCTGTTTTTT,CASRDPGLAGGSGELFF
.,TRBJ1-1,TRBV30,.,TGTGCCTGGAGTGTGCTAGGGGACACTGAAGCTTTCTTT,CAWSVLGDTEAFF
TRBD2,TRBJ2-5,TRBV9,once,TGTGCCAGCAGCGTAGGAAATAGCGGGAGCCAAGAGACCCAGTACTTC,CASSVGNSGSQETQYF
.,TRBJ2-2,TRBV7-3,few,TGTGCCAGCAGCTTATCCTCCGGGGAGCTGTTTTTT,CASSLSSGELFF